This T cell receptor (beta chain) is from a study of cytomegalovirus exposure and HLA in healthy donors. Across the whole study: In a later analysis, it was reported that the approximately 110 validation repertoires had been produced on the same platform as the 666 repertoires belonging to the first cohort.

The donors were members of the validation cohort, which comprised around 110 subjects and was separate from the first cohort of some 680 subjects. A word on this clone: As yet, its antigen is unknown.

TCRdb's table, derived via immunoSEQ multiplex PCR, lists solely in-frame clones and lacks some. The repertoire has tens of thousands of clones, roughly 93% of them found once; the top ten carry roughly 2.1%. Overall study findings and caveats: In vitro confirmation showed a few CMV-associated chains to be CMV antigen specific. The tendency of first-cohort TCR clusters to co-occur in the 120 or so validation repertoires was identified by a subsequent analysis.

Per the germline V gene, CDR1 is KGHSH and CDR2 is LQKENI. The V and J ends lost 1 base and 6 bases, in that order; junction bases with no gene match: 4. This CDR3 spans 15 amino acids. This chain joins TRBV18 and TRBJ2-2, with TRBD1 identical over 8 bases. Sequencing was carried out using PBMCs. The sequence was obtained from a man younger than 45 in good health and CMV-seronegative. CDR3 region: CASSPRTGSSGELFF. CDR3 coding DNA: TGTGCCAGCTCACCACGGACAGGGTCATCCGGGGAGCTGTTTTTT.